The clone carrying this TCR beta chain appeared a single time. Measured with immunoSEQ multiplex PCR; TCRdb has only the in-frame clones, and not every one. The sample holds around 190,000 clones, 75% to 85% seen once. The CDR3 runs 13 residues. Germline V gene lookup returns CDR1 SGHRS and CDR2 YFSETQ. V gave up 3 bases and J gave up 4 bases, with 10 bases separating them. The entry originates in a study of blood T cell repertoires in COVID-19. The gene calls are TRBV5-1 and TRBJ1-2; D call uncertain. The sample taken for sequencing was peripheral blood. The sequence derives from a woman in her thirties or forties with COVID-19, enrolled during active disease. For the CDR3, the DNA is TGCGCCAGCAGCTCCCCAGGTCGCTATGGCTACACCTTC. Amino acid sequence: CASSSPGRYGYTF.